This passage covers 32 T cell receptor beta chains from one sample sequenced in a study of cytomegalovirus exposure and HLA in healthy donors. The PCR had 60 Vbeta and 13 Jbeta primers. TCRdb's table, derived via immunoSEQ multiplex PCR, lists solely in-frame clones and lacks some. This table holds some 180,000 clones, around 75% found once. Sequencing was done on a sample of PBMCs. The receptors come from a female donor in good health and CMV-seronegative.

The CDR3 sequence: CASSYGGLYTGELFF. In nucleotides, the CDR3 is TGTGCCAGCAGTTACGGAGGGCTATACACCGGGGAGCTGTTTTTT. The gene calls are TRBV7-9 and TRBJ2-2; D possibly corresponds to TRBD2 (6 bases). The CDR3 is 15 amino acids. Between the trimmed V and J ends, which lost 6 bases and 3 bases, there was a span of 14 bases. The germline gives CDR1 SEHNR, CDR2 FQNEAQ (reference sequence).

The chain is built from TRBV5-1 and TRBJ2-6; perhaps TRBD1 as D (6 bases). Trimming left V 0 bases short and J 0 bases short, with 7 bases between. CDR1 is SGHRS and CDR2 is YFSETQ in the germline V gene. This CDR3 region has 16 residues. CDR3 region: CASSLEGGSGANVLTF. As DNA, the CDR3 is TGCGCCAGCAGCTTGGAAGGGGGCTCTGGGGCCAACGTCCTGACTTTC.

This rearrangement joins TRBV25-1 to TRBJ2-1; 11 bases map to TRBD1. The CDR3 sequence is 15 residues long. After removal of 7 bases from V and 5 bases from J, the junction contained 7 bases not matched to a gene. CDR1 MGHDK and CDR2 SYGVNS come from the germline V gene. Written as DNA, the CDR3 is TGTGCCAGCACTGATCCGGGACAGGGGGACAATGAGCAGTTCTTC. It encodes CASTDPGQGDNEQFF.

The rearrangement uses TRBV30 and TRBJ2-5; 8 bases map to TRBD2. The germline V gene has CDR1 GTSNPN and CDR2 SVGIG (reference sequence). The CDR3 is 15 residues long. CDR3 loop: CASRPLAGIQETQYF. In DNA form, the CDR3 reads TGTGCTTCACGCCCTCTAGCGGGCATCCAAGAGACCCAGTACTTC.

The CDR3 DNA follows: TGTGCCAGCAGCTTGGGACAGGGGCGTTTAACAGATACGCAGTATTTT. Residues: CASSLGQGRLTDTQYF. The rearrangement uses TRBV7-9 and TRBJ2-3; 10 nucleotides line up with TRBD1. This CDR3 has 16 amino acids. With 3 bases clipped from V and 3 bases from J, the junction kept 6 bases outside the gene matches. Germline V gene data show CDR1 as SEHNR and CDR2 as FQNEAQ (reference sequence).

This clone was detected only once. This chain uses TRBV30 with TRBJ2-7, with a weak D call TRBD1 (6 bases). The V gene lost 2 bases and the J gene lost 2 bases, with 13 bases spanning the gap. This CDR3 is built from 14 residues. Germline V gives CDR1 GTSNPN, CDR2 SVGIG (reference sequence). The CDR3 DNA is TGTGCCTGGAGTAAGCAGGGGATCCCCTACGAGCAGTACTTC. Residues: CAWSKQGIPYEQYF.

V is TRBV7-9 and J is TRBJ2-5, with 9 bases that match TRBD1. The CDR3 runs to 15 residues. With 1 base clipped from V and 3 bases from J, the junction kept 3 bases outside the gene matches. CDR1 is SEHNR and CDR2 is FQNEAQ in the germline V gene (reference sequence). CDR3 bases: TGTGCCAGCAGCTTAGTTACAGGGGGCGAAGAGACCCAGTACTTC. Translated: CASSLVTGGEETQYF.

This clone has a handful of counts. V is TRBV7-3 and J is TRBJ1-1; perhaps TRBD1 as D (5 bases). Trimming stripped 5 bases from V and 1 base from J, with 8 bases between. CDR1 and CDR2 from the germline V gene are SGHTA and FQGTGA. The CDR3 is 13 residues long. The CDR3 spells CASSPTGNTEAFF. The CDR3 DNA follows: TGTGCCAGCAGCCCAACAGGGAACACTGAAGCTTTCTTT.

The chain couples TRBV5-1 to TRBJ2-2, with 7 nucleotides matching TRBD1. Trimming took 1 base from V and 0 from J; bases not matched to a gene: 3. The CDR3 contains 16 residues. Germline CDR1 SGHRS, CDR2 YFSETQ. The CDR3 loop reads CASSLLGQANTGELFF. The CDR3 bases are TGCGCCAGCAGCTTGCTCGGACAGGCGAACACCGGGGAGCTGTTTTTT.

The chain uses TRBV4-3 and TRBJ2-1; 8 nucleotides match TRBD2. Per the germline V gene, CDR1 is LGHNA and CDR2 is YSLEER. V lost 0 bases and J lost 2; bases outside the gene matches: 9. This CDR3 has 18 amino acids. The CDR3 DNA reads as TGCGCCAGCAGCCAAGATACCGGAGCGGGAGATCCCTACAATGAGCAGTTCTTC. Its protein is CASSQDTGAGDPYNEQFF.

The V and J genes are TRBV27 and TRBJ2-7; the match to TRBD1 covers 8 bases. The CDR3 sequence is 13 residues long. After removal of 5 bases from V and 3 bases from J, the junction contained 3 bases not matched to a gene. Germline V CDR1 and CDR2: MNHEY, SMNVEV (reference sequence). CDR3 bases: TGTGCCAGCAGTCCCGGGACAGGCTACGAGCAGTACTTC. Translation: CASSPGTGYEQYF.

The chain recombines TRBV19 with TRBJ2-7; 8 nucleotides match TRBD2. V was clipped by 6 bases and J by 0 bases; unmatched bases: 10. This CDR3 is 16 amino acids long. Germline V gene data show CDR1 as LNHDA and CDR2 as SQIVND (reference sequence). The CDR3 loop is CASSSWGGRSSYEQYF. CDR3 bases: TGTGCCAGTAGCAGCTGGGGCGGGAGGAGCTCCTACGAGCAGTACTTC.

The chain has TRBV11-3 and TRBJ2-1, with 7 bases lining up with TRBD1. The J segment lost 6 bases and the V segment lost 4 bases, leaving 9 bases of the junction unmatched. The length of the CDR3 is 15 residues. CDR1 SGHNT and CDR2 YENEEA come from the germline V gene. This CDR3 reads CASSYDGQAGNEQFF. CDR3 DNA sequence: TGTGCCAGCAGCTACGACGGACAGGCCGGCAATGAGCAGTTCTTC.

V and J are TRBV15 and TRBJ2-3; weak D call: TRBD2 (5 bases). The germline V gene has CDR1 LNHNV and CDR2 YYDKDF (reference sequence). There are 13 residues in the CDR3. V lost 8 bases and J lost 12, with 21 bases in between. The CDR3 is CATAGEGKSRQYF. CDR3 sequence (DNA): TGTGCCACCGCCGGTGAGGGAAAGAGCAGACAGTATTTT.

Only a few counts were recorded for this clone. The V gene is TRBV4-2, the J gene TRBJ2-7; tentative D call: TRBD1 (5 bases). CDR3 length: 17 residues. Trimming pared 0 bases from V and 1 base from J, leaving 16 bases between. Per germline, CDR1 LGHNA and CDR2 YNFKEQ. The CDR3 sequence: CASSQDLAQAQSYEQYF. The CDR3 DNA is TGTGCCAGCAGCCAAGATCTGGCACAGGCGCAATCCTACGAGCAGTACTTC.

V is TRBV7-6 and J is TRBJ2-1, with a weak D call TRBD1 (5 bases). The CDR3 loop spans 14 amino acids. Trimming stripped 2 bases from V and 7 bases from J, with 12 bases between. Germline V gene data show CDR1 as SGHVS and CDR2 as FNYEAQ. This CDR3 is CASSLPPQGNEQFF. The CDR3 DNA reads TGTGCCAGCAGCTTACCGCCGCAGGGAAATGAGCAGTTCTTC. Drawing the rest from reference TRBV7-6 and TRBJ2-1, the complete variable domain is GAGVSQSPRYKVTKRGQDVALRCDPISGHVSLYWYRQALGQGPEFLTYFNYEAQQDKSGLPNDRFSAERPEGSISTLTIQRTEQRDSAMYRCASSLPPQGNEQFFGPGTRLTVL.

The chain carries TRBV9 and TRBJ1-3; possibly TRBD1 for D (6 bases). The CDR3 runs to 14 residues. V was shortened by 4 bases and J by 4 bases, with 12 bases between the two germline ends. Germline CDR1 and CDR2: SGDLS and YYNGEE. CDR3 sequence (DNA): TGTGCCAGCAGCCCTGGGACATCAGGAAACACCATATATTTT. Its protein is CASSPGTSGNTIYF.

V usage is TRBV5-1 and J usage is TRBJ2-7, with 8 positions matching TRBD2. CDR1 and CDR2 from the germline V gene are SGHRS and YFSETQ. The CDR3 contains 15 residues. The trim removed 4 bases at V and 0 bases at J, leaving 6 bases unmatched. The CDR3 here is CASSREGGSSYEQYF. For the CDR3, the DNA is TGCGCCAGCAGCCGGGAGGGGGGGAGCTCCTACGAGCAGTACTTC.

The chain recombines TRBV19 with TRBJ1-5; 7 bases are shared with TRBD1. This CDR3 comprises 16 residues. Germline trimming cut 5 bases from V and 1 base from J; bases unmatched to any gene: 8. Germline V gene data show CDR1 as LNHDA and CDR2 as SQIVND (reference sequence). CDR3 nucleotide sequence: TGTGCCAGTAGTGACTTACAGGGGCGCAGCAATCAGCCCCAGCATTTT. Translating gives CASSDLQGRSNQPQHF.

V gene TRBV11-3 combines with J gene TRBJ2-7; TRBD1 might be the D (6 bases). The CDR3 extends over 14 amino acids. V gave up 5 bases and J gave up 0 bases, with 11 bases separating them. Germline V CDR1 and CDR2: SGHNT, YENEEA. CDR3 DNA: TGTGCCAGCAGCAGCGACAGGAGCTCCTACGAGCAGTACTTC. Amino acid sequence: CASSSDRSSYEQYF.

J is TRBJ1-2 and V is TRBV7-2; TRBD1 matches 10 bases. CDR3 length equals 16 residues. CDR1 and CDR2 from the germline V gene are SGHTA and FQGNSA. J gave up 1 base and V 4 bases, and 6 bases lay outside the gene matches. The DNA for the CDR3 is TGTGCCAGCAGCTCTCCTGACAGGGGGCTTAACTATGGCTACACCTTC. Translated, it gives CASSSPDRGLNYGYTF.

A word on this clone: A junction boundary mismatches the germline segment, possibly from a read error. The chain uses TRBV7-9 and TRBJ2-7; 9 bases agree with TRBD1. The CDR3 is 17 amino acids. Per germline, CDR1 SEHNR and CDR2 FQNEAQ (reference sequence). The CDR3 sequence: CSSSLKSGTGRSYEQYF. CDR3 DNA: TGTTCCAGCAGCTTAAAATCGGGGACAGGGAGGTCCTACGAGCAGTACTTC.

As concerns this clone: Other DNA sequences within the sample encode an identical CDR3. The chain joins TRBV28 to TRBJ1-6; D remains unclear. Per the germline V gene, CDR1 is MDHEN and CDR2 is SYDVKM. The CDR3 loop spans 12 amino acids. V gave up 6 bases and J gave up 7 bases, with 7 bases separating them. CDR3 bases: TGTGCCAGCAGCTCGGGGAATTCACCCCTCCACTTT. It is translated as CASSSGNSPLHF.

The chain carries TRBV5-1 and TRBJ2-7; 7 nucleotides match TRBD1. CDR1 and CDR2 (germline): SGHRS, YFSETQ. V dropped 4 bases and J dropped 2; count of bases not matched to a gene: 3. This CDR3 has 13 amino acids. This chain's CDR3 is CASSPQGAYEQYF. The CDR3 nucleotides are TGCGCCAGCAGCCCCCAGGGGGCCTACGAGCAGTACTTC. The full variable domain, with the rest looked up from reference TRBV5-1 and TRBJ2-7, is KAGVTQTPRYLIKTRGQQVTLSCSPISGHRSVSWYQQTPGQGLQFLFEYFSETQRNKGNFPGRFSGRQFSNSRSEMNVSTLELGDSALYLCASSPQGAYEQYFGPGTRLTVT.

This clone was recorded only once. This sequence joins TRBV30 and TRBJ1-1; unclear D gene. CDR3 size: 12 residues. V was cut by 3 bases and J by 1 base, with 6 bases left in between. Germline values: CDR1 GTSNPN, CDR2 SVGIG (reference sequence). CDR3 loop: CAWSPWNTEAFF. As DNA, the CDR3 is TGTGCCTGGAGCCCTTGGAACACTGAAGCTTTCTTT.

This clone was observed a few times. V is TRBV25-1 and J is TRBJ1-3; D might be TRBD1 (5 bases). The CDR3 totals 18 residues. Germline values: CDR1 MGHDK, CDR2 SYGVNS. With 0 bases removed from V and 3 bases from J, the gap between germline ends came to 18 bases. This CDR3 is CASSEYSLRGTCGNTIYF. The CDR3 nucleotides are TGTGCCAGCAGTGAATATTCCTTGAGAGGGACTTGTGGAAACACCATATATTTT. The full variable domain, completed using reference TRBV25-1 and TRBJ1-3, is EADIYQTPRYLVIGTGKKITLECSQTMGHDKMYWYQQDPGMELHLIHYSYGVNSTEKGDLSSESTVSRIRTEHFPLTLESARPSHTSQYLCASSEYSLRGTCGNTIYFGEGSWLTVV.

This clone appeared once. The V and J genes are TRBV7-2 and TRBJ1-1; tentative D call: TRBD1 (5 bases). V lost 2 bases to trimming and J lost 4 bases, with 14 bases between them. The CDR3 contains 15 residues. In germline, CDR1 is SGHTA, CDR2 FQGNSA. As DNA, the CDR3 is TGTGCCAGCAGCTTATGGAGGGGAACGGGCACTGAAGCTTTCTTT. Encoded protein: CASSLWRGTGTEAFF.

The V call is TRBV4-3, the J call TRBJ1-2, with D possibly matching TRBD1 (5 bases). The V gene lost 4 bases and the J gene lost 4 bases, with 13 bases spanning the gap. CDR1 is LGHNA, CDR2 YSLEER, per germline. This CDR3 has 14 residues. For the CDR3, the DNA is TGCGCCAGCAGCCCTGGGAGGGGCCCCTATGGCTACACCTTC. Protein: CASSPGRGPYGYTF.

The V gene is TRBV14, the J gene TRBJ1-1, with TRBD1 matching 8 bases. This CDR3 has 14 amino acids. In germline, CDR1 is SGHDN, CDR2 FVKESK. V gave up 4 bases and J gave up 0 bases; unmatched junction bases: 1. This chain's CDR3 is CASSPRGLNTEAFF. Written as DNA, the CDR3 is TGTGCCAGCAGCCCCAGGGGGCTGAACACTGAAGCTTTCTTT.

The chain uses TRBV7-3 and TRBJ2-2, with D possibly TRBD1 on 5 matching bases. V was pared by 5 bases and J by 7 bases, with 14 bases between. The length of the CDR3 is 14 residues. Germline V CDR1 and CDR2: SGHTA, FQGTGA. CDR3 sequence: CASSPRVVGGELFF. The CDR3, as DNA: TGTGCCAGCAGCCCCAGGGTCGTTGGCGGGGAGCTGTTTTTT.

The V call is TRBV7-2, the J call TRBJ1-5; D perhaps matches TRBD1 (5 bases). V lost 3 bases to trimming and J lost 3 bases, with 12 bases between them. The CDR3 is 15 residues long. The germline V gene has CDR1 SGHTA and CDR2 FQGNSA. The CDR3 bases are TGTGCCAGCAGCTTCTCAGCAGGGCCCAATCAGCCCCAGCATTTT. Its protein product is CASSFSAGPNQPQHF.

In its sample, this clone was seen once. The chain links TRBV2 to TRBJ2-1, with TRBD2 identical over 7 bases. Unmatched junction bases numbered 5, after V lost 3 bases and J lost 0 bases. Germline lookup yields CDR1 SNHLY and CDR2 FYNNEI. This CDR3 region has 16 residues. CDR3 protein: CASSDPSGSSYNEQFF. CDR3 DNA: TGTGCCAGCAGTGATCCTAGCGGTAGCTCCTACAATGAGCAGTTCTTC.